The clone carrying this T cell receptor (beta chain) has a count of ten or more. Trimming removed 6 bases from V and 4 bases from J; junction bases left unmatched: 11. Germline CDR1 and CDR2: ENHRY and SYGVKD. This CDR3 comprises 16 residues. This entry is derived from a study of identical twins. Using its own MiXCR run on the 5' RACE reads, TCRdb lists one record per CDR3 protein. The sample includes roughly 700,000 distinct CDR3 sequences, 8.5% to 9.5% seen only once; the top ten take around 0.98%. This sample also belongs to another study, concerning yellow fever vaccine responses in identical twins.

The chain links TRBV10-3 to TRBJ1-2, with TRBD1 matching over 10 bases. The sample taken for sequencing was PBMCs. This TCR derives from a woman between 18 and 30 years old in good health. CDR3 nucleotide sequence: TGTGCCATCAGGGACACCGGGACAGGGGACCCCTATGGCTACACCTTC. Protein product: CAIRDTGTGDPYGYTF.